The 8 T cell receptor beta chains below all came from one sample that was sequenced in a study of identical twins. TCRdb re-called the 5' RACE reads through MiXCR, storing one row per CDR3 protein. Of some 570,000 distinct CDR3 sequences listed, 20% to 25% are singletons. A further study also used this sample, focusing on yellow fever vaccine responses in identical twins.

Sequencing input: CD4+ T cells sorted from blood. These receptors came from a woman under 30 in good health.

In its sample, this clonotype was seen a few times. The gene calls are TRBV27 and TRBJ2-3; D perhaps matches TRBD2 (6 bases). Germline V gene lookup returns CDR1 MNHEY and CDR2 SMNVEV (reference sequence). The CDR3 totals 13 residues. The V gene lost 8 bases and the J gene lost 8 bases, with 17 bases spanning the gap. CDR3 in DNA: TGTGCCAGCGGGTTGCTTGTGGAGGGTACGCAGTATTTT. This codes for CASGLLVEGTQYF.

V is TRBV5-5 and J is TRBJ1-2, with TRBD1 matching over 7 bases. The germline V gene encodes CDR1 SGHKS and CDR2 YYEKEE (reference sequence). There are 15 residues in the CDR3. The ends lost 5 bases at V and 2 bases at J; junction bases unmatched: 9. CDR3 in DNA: TGTGCCAGCAGAACCGCCGTGGGACAGAACTATGGCTACACCTTC. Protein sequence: CASRTAVGQNYGYTF.

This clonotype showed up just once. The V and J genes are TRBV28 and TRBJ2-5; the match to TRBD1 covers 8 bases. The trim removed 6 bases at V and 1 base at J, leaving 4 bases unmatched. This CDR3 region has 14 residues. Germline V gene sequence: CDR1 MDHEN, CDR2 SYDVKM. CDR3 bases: TGTGCCAGCAGACCAGGGGGCTTCCAAGAGACCCAGTACTTC. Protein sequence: CASRPGGFQETQYF.

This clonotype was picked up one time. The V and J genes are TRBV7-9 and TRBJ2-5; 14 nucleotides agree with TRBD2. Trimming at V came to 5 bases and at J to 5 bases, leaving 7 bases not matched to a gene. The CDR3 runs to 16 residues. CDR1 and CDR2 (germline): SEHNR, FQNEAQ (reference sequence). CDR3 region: CASSKRLAGGRETQYF. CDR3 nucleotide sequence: TGTGCCAGCAGCAAAAGACTAGCGGGAGGGCGGGAGACCCAGTACTTC.

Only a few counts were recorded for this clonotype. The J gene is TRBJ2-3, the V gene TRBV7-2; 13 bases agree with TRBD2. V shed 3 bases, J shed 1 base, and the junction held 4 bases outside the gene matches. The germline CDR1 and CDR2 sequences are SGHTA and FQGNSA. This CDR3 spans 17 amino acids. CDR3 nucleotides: TGTGCCAGCAGCTTCTCTGGACTAGCGGGGGGCACAGATACGCAGTATTTT. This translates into CASSFSGLAGGTDTQYF.

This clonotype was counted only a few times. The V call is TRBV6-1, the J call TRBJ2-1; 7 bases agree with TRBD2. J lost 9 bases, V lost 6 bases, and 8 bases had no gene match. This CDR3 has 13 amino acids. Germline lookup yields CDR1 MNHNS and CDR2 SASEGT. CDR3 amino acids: CASSREAGIEQFF. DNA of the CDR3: TGTGCCAGCAGCCGGGAGGCGGGGATTGAGCAGTTCTTC.

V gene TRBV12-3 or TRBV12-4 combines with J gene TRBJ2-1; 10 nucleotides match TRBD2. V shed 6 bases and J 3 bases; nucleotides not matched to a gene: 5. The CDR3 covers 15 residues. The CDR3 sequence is CASSVLAGDYNEQFF. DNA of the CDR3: TGTGCCAGCAGCGTTCTAGCGGGGGACTACAATGAGCAGTTCTTC.

The DNA of the CDR3 is TGTGCCAGCAGGAGGTCTAGCGGCCTCCAAGAGACCCAGTACTTC. It specifies CASRRSSGLQETQYF. The chain has TRBV2 and TRBJ2-5; 7 positions match TRBD2. CDR3 length: 15 residues. V lost 6 bases, J lost 1 base, and 8 bases stayed unmatched. Looked up from germline, CDR1 is SNHLY and CDR2 is FYNNEI.